This paragraph covers one TCR beta chain sequence. Its matching antigen is unknown. This sample is part of a study of CXCR3-negative and CXCR3-positive naive CD8 T cells. Findings and caveats of the study: Partially decreased CXCR3 expression was recorded after cryopreservation, and fresh PBMCs were used in most assays. Naive subsets did not differ in surface CD5, and TRB CDR3 properties served to infer TCR strength. Greater hydrophobicity was found in TRB CDR3s of CXCR3-positive naive cells than of CXCR3-negative naive cells. Naive cells, whether CXCR3-negative or CXCR3-positive, had similar TRBV-TRBJ usage, while memory cells differed.

Naive CD8+ T cells showed a CD45RO-CCR7+CD27+CD95- phenotype. The study made its TRB cDNA libraries by 5' RACE, adding UMI labels. After re-calling the 5' RACE reads, TCRdb lists one entry per CDR3 protein, DNA absent. Here the sample table reports more than 80,000 distinct CDR3 sequences. This clonotype was sampled from a human donor in good health. Some clones in this sample may be carry-over from other donors' samples. Sequencing was done on a sample of naive CXCR3+ CD8+ T cells from blood. Subset specified: CD45RO-CCR7+CD27+CD95- naive CD8+ T cells expressing CXCR3 (TNR3+).

The CDR3 sequence: CASSWTGGGSEAFF. The chain uses TRBV5-5 and TRBJ1-1; the TCRdb call, TRBD1, lacks DNA for checking. The CDR3 is 14 amino acids. Germline V gives CDR1 SGHKS, CDR2 YYEKEE (reference sequence).